Each of the 30 T cell receptor beta chains below was sequenced from the same sample in a study of T cells in Graves' hyperthyroidism and ophthalmopathy. RNA transcripts served as the template for amplifying TCR beta CDR3 regions. Using the HTBI primer set, a first-round RT-PCR was run on the TCR CDR3. TCRdb reprocessed the multiplex PCR reads with MiXCR, giving one entry per CDR3 protein. Of more than 300,000 distinct CDR3 sequences listed, 15% to 20% are singletons. Sequenced material: blood. These receptors all stem from a man between 18 and 29 years old with Graves' ophthalmopathy.

The gene calls are TRBV6-2 or TRBV6-3 and TRBJ2-3; the match to TRBD2 covers 8 bases. This CDR3 contains 16 residues. The germline V gene encodes CDR1 MNHEY and CDR2 SVGEGT. The J segment lost 6 bases and the V segment lost 2 bases, leaving 10 bases of the junction unmatched. The CDR3 sequence is CASSYHRGGPSDTQYF. As DNA, the CDR3 is TGTGCCAGCAGTTACCACCGGGGGGGGCCCTCCGATACGCAGTATTTT.

Ten or more counts support this clonotype. In nucleotides, the CDR3 is TGTGCCAGCATGTGGACAGGGATAAGTCAGCCCCAGCATTTT. Residues: CASMWTGISQPQHF. V is TRBV2 and J is TRBJ1-5; 8 bases fit TRBD1. J lost 6 bases, V lost 7 bases, and 8 bases had no gene match. The CDR3 runs to 14 residues. Looked up from germline, CDR1 is SNHLY and CDR2 is FYNNEI.

This clonotype appeared many times. The chain links TRBV2 to TRBJ2-7, with TRBD2 matching 7 bases. The CDR3 extends over 12 amino acids. Germline CDR1 SNHLY, CDR2 FYNNEI. Trimming cost V 3 bases and J 6 bases; bases outside gene matches: 2. The CDR3: CASSEGGVEQYF. The CDR3 DNA sequence: TGTGCCAGCAGTGAGGGGGGGGTCGAGCAGTACTTC.

This clonotype was observed many times. This chain connects TRBV28 to TRBJ1-2; TRBD1 might be the D (5 bases). Per germline, CDR1 MDHEN and CDR2 SYDVKM. This CDR3 is 12 amino acids long. V was pared by 6 bases and J by 5 bases, with 10 bases between. Written as DNA, the CDR3 is TGTGCCAGCAGCAGGGAACCTTATGGCTACACCTTC. This encodes CASSREPYGYTF.

This clonotype was observed many times. The chain joins TRBV20-1 to TRBJ1-5; no definite D call. CDR3 length: 14 amino acids. The V end lost 0 bases, the J end lost 6 bases, and 12 bases lay between the germline ends. Germline-derived CDR1 and CDR2 are DFQATT and SNEGSKA (reference sequence). CDR3 loop: CSARDGRTSQPQHF. DNA of the CDR3: TGCAGTGCTAGAGATGGCAGGACGAGTCAGCCCCAGCATTTT.

The chain links TRBV7-3 to TRBJ2-1, with 14 bases aligning to TRBD2. The CDR3 totals 19 residues. CDR1 SGHTA and CDR2 FQGTGA come from the germline V gene. V trimming: 5 bases; J trimming: 0 bases; junction bases outside the gene matches: 9. As DNA, the CDR3 is TGTGCCAGCAGCGAAACCGGGACTAGCGGGGGCCGCTCCTACAATGAGCAGTTCTTC. This encodes CASSETGTSGGRSYNEQFF.

This clonotype showed up just a few times. The chain uses TRBV24-1 and TRBJ2-2; 10 bases line up with TRBD2. The J segment lost 4 bases and the V segment lost 0 bases, leaving 10 bases of the junction unmatched. The CDR3 spans 19 residues. In germline, CDR1 is KGHDR, CDR2 SFDVKD. For the CDR3, the DNA is TGTGCCACCAGTGATTTGAGAGGAGCAGCGGGGGGGAGCACCGGGGAGCTGTTTTTT. Its protein is CATSDLRGAAGGSTGELFF.

On this clonotype: With a much larger clone just one base away, this may be a read error. The chain employs TRBV27 and TRBJ2-1, with a tentative D call TRBD2 (6 bases). The CDR3 covers 16 residues. Germline values: CDR1 MNHEY, CDR2 SMNVEV (reference sequence). Trimming took 4 bases from V and 3 from J, leaving 16 bases between them. The CDR3 region is CASSSGVTADYNEQFF. As DNA, the CDR3 is TGTGCCAGCAGTTCGGGGGTGACAGCAGACTACAATGAGCAGTTCTTC.

This clonotype was counted ten times or more. The rearrangement uses TRBV18 and TRBJ1-1; no clear D. CDR1 is KGHSH, CDR2 LQKENI, per germline. V was pared by 2 bases and J by 1 base, with 8 bases between. This CDR3 spans 14 amino acids. CDR3 coding DNA: TGTGCCAGCTCACCAAGCATAGGGAACACTGAAGCTTTCTTT. Encoded protein: CASSPSIGNTEAFF.

Comment on this clonotype: A junction boundary mismatches the germline segment, possibly from a read error. This chain uses TRBV6-4 with TRBJ1-1; 11 positions match TRBD1. The CDR3 is 14 residues long. Looked up from germline, CDR1 is MRHNA and CDR2 is SNTAGT. CDR3: CAISEGTGGTEAFF. In DNA, the CDR3 is TGTGCCATCAGTGAGGGGACAGGGGGTACTGAAGCTTTCTTT.

This clonotype was detected many times. The CDR3 coding sequence is TGTGCCAGCAGCCACCTCGCCGGGACAGGCTTCAACTATGGCTACACCTTC. It encodes CASSHLAGTGFNYGYTF. The chain uses TRBV3-1 and TRBJ1-2; 8 bases agree with TRBD1. Germline-derived CDR1 and CDR2 are LGHDT and YNNKEL (reference sequence). This CDR3 spans 17 amino acids. The ends lost 3 bases at V and 2 bases at J; junction bases unmatched: 11. The entire variable domain, with the rest obtained from reference TRBV3-1 and TRBJ1-2, is as follows: DTAVSQTPKYLVTQMGNDKSIKCEQNLGHDTMYWYKQDSKKFLKIMFSYNNKELIINETVPNRFSPKSPDKAHLNLHINSLELGDSAVYFCASSHLAGTGFNYGYTFGSGTRLTVV.

This clonotype was seen at least ten times. The CDR3 DNA is TGTGCCAGCAGTTCGACAGGTTCGGTAGGAGCTTTCTTT. It specifies CASSSTGSVGAFF. This chain joins TRBV12-3 or TRBV12-4 and TRBJ1-1; D may be TRBD1 (6 bases). This CDR3 has 13 residues. V shed 4 bases and J shed 10 bases, with 16 bases lying between them.

CDR3 residues: CASSLEATISGNTIYF. CDR3 sequence (DNA): TGCGCCAGCAGCTTGGAGGCGACTATCTCTGGAAACACCATATATTTT. The chain couples TRBV5-1 to TRBJ1-3, with D unclear. The CDR3 is 16 amino acids. Trimming took off 0 bases at V and 0 bases at J, with 10 bases between the two ends. From germline, CDR1 is SGHRS and CDR2 YFSETQ.

In this sample, this clonotype turned up a few times. The chain combines TRBV5-4 with TRBJ2-1, with 9 bases lining up with TRBD2. The J segment lost 7 bases and the V segment lost 3 bases, leaving 8 bases of the junction unmatched. CDR1 is SGHNT and CDR2 is YYREEE in the germline V gene (reference sequence). This CDR3 has 15 amino acids. CDR3: CASSSRSGGGNEQFF. The CDR3 nucleotides read TGTGCCAGCAGCTCCCGTAGCGGGGGCGGGAATGAGCAGTTCTTC. Full variable domain (missing parts from reference TRBV5-4 and TRBJ2-1): ETGVTQSPTHLIKTRGQQVTLRCSSQSGHNTVSWYQQALGQGPQFIFQYYREEENGRGNFPPRFSGLQFPNYSSELNVNALELDDSALYLCASSSRSGGGNEQFFGPGTRLTVL.

This clonotype was counted only a few times. V gene TRBV10-2 combines with J gene TRBJ1-2; 10 bases line up with TRBD1. The length of the CDR3 is 16 residues. Germline CDR1 WSHSY, CDR2 SAAADI. V gave up 5 bases and J gave up 8 bases; unmatched junction bases: 14. The CDR3 region is CASSIRDRGTKDGYTF. The CDR3 DNA follows: TGCGCCAGCAGTATCCGGGACAGGGGAACAAAGGACGGCTACACCTTC.

This clonotype has at least ten counts. One junction end disagrees with the germline gene, perhaps due to a read error. CDR3 loop: CASSLGTTYGQYF. For the CDR3, the DNA is TGTGCCAGCAGCTTAGGGACAACGTACGGGCAGTACTTC. The rearrangement links TRBV7-9 to TRBJ2-7; D is possibly TRBD1 (5 bases). In germline, CDR1 is SEHNR, CDR2 FQNEAQ (reference sequence). CDR3 length equals 13 residues.

The chain employs TRBV7-2 and TRBJ2-1; no reliable D call. V was trimmed by 8 bases and J by 7 bases, leaving 21 bases between them. Germline V CDR1 and CDR2: SGHTA, FQGNSA. This CDR3 spans 15 amino acids. Here the CDR3 DNA reads TGTGCCAGCGAAGATTCTGGTTCTAGTTTTAATGAGCAGTTCTTC. It codes for CASEDSGSSFNEQFF.

The sample holds a few counts of this clonotype. The rearrangement links TRBV9 to TRBJ2-3; D gene ambiguous. V was cut by 0 bases and J by 0 bases, with 11 bases left in between. CDR1 is SGDLS, CDR2 YYNGEE, per germline. The CDR3 extends over 16 amino acids. CDR3 sequence reads: CASSVGTVISTDTQYF. In DNA form, the CDR3 reads TGTGCCAGCAGCGTAGGCACAGTAATTAGCACAGATACGCAGTATTTT.

The chain uses TRBV24-1 and TRBJ2-5, with D hard to call. V lost 8 bases, J lost 5 bases, and 11 bases lay in between. Germline V gives CDR1 KGHDR, CDR2 SFDVKD. The CDR3 is made up of 12 amino acids. Here the CDR3 DNA reads TGTGCCACCATGGGTGCCACGGAGACCCAGTACTTC. It is translated as CATMGATETQYF.

This clonotype was found many times. The genes are TRBV5-1 and TRBJ2-5; tentative D call: TRBD1 (6 bases). The V gene lost 0 bases and the J gene lost 4 bases, with 13 bases spanning the gap. Germline CDR1 is SGHRS and CDR2 is YFSETQ. The CDR3 length is 15 residues. CDR3 nucleotides: TGCGCCAGCAGCTTGGAGGCAGGGGCGGGAGAGACCCAGTACTTC. Protein: CASSLEAGAGETQYF. Based on the CDR3 plus reference TRBV5-1 and TRBJ2-5, the full variable domain is KAGVTQTPRYLIKTRGQQVTLSCSPISGHRSVSWYQQTPGQGLQFLFEYFSETQRNKGNFPGRFSGRQFSNSRSEMNVSTLELGDSALYLCASSLEAGAGETQYFGPGTRLLVL.

This clonotype was seen repeatedly, ten times or more. This chain joins TRBV7-9 and TRBJ2-7, with no clear D. The germline CDR1 and CDR2 sequences are SEHNR and FQNEAQ (reference sequence). The CDR3 runs to 13 residues. V lost 5 bases and J lost 3, with 11 bases in between. The CDR3 reads CASSREVFYEQYF. The CDR3 DNA is TGTGCCAGCAGCCGAGAGGTATTCTACGAGCAGTACTTC.

The chain uses TRBV25-1 and TRBJ1-1; 11 nucleotides line up with TRBD1. This CDR3 comprises 17 residues. The V gene end was trimmed by 2 bases and the J gene end by 5 bases; junction bases not matched to a gene: 10. Germline V gene sequence: CDR1 MGHDK, CDR2 SYGVNS. As DNA, the CDR3 is TGTGCCAGCAGTGAAAGGGACAGGGGGAGTCGGTGGACTGAAGCTTTCTTT. Its protein product is CASSERDRGSRWTEAFF.

This clonotype was counted many times. J is TRBJ1-2 and V is TRBV6-1; a weak D match, TRBD1 (6 bases). Germline V CDR1 and CDR2: MNHNS, SASEGT. The CDR3 consists of 15 residues. V lost 7 bases, J lost 1 base, and 16 bases lay in between. The CDR3 bases are TGTGCCAGCAACCCAGGACAGCTTATTAACTATGGCTACACCTTC. It specifies CASNPGQLINYGYTF.

A few counts support this clonotype. This rearrangement joins TRBV7-3 to TRBJ2-3, with D possibly being TRBD1 (5 bases). The V gene's germline CDR1 is SGHTA and CDR2 FQGTGA. This CDR3 comprises 14 residues. V was cut by 3 bases and J by 4 bases, with 11 bases left in between. Here the CDR3 DNA reads TGTGCCAGCAGCTTGCAAGCAGGGCCAGATACGCAGTATTTT. This codes for CASSLQAGPDTQYF.

The rearrangement uses TRBV5-1 and TRBJ2-5, with 14 nucleotides matching TRBD2. The CDR3 runs 15 residues. J gave up 4 bases and V 3 bases, and 2 bases lay outside the gene matches. CDR1 SGHRS and CDR2 YFSETQ come from the germline V gene. Here the CDR3 reads CASSSGLAGAETQYF. The CDR3 DNA sequence: TGCGCCAGCAGCTCGGGACTAGCGGGGGCAGAGACCCAGTACTTC.

This clonotype was detected a few times. The V call is TRBV7-2, the J call TRBJ1-2; D uncertain. Trimming removed 2 bases from V and 5 bases from J, with 21 bases in between. Per germline, CDR1 SGHTA and CDR2 FQGNSA. The CDR3 covers 17 residues. CDR3 protein: CASSLYSRERQPYGYTF. CDR3 nucleotide sequence: TGTGCCAGCAGCTTATATTCACGAGAACGGCAGCCGTATGGCTACACCTTC.

This clonotype was counted at least ten times. The J gene is TRBJ2-7, the V gene TRBV11-2; D gene ambiguous. CDR3 size: 15 residues. V was pared by 1 base and J by 2 bases, with 12 bases between. CDR1 and CDR2 (germline): SGHAT, FQNNGV. This CDR3 is CASSLGHGRTYEQYF. The CDR3 nucleotides are TGTGCCAGCAGCTTAGGGCACGGACGGACCTACGAGCAGTACTTC.

This clonotype appeared many times. The chain links TRBV7-2 to TRBJ2-1; D remains unclear. The V end was cut by 5 bases, the J end by 12 bases, with 14 bases between. Germline-derived CDR1 and CDR2 are SGHTA and FQGNSA. This CDR3 has 12 amino acids. CDR3 amino acids: CASSLSWVGQFF. DNA of the CDR3: TGTGCCAGCAGCCTTAGTTGGGTAGGGCAGTTCTTC.

This clonotype has a count of ten or more. The chain couples TRBV28 to TRBJ2-5; TRBD1 matches 7 bases. Germline lookup yields CDR1 MDHEN and CDR2 SYDVKM. J was trimmed by 4 bases and V by 6 bases; bases with no gene match: 8. The CDR3 is 14 amino acids. CDR3 loop: CASSRGQTPETQYF. In nucleotides, the CDR3 is TGTGCCAGCAGCCGGGGACAGACCCCAGAGACCCAGTACTTC.

The chain links TRBV29-1 to TRBJ2-5; the D gene is possibly TRBD2 (7 bases). Trimming took off 3 bases at V and 1 base at J, with 18 bases between the two ends. Germline V gene sequence: CDR1 SQVTM, CDR2 ANQGSEA. The CDR3 is made up of 16 amino acids. The chain's CDR3 is CSVEGGTRSFQETQYF. The CDR3, as DNA: TGCAGCGTTGAGGGGGGGACACGGAGCTTCCAAGAGACCCAGTACTTC.